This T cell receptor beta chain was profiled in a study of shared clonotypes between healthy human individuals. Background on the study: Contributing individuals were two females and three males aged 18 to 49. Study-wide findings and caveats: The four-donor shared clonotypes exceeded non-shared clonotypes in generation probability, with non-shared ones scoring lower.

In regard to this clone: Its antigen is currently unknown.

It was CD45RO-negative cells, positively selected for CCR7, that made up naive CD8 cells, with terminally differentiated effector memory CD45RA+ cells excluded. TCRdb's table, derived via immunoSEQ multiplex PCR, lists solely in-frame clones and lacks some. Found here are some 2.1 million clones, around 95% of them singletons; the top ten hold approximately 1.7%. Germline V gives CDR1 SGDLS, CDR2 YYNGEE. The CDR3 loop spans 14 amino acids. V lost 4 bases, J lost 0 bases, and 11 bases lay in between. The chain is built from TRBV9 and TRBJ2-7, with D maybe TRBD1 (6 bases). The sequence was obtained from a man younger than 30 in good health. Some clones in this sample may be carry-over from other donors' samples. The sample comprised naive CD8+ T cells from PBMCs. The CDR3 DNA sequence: TGTGCCAGCAGCTTAGACAGGACCTCCTACGAGCAGTACTTC. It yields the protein CASSLDRTSYEQYF.